This T cell receptor (beta chain) appears in the sequencing data of a study of beta chain features in type 1 diabetes. Study results and limitations: Sampled from patients, naive, central memory and Treg TCRB repertoires appeared more similar than those sampled from healthy donors. Moderate but significant shortening of TCRB CDR3s was recorded in all four CD4+ subsets from Type 1 diabetes patients. No resolution was reached here on whether HLA type influences TCRB rearrangement.

The CDR3 is 17 residues long. With 3 bases clipped from V and 4 bases from J, the junction kept 10 bases outside the gene matches. The germline gives CDR1 MNHNS, CDR2 SASEGT. This clone appeared a few times. Its antigen is still unknown. It was via CD45RO/CCR7/CD25/CD127/CD95/CD27 that CD4+ naive, central memory, regulatory and stem cell-like memory cells were sorted. The authors reverse transcribed all of the isolated RNA, so sequencing captured expressed TCRB transcripts. The protocol was immunoSEQ multiplex PCR, while the TCRdb copy is restricted to in-frame clones and leaves out a portion. The sample shows roughly 180,000 clones, less than 15% of them seen only once.

The V and J genes are TRBV6-1 and TRBJ2-3; 10 bases are shared with TRBD2. The sequenced sample consisted of central memory CD4+ T cells from blood. The sequence was collected from a woman between 18 and 30 years old in good health. CDR3 loop: CASSEQIAGGIADTQYF. As DNA, the CDR3 is TGTGCCAGCAGTGAGCAGATAGCGGGAGGAATAGCAGATACGCAGTATTTT.